Sequencing of this TCR beta chain was carried out in a study of radiotherapy plus CTLA-4 blockade in lung cancer. As for the study in general: There were objective responses in 18% of patients, and more than 30% had disease control. Study-wide findings and caveats: Following radiotherapy plus ipilimumab, tumor-derived TCR clones expanded in the blood. The authors reported that early blood T cell clone dynamics, with interferon-beta, best predicted response.

Sequencing used immunoSEQ multiplex PCR; TCRdb keeps in-frame clones, though not all of them. The sample has 45,000 to 55,000 clones, around nine tenths seen once. The germline CDR1 and CDR2 sequences are MNHEY and SMNVEV (reference sequence). This CDR3 is built from 13 residues. V lost 6 bases, J lost 6 bases, and 6 bases stayed unmatched. A few counts support this clone. Antigen specificity is unknown. Chemo-refractory metastatic non-small-cell lung cancer patients underwent focal radiation alongside CTLA-4 blockade with ipilimumab. The V call is TRBV27, the J call TRBJ2-7; the match to TRBD1 covers 9 bases. Source: peripheral blood, taken from a patient treated with radiotherapy plus ipilimumab. This sequence was found in a human donor with non-small cell lung cancer whose response to radiotherapy plus ipilimumab could not be evaluated. Here the CDR3 reads CASSDRGGTEQYF. The CDR3 DNA sequence: TGTGCCAGCAGCGACAGGGGGGGGACCGAGCAGTACTTC.